This T cell receptor beta chain was sequenced in a study of blood T cell repertoires in COVID-19. On the study more broadly: Material from acute and convalescent COVID-19 was sourced from the United States, Italy and Spain. T cells, B-cell-depleted T cells, or PBMCs supplied cDNA or gDNA.

Germline V gives CDR1 SGHAT, CDR2 FQDESV (reference sequence). This CDR3 comprises 13 residues. The germline V and J ends were trimmed by 5 bases and 4 bases, with 6 bases remaining between them. As handled by the study authors: Amplification of reference gene primers provided the estimated nucleated cell counts. TCRdb keeps only in-frame clones here, not all; method: immunoSEQ multiplex PCR. V, J and clone size were drawn from that table, and D and trimming were deduced from the DNA. The table shows about 42,000 clones, with more than 75% occurring only once. This clone came up a few times. The material sequenced was peripheral blood. This sequence originates from a man in his sixties or seventies with active COVID-19. The chain links TRBV11-1 to TRBJ1-6; D not resolved. CDR3 protein: CASSPSYNSPLHF. The CDR3 DNA sequence: TGTGCCAGCAGCCCTTCGTATAATTCACCCCTCCACTTT.